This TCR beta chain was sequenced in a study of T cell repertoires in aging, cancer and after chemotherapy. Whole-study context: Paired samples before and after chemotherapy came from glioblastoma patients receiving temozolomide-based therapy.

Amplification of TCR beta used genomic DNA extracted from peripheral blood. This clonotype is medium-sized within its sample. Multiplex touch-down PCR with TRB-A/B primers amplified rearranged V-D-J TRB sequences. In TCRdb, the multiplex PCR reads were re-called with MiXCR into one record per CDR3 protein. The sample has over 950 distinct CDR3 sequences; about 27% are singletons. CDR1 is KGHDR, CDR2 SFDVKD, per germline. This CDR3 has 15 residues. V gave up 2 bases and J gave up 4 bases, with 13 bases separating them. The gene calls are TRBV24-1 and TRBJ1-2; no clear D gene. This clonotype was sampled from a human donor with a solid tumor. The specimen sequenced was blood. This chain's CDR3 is CATSDSRTDSYGYTF. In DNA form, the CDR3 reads TGTGCCACCAGTGATTCCAGGACGGATAGCTATGGCTACACCTTC.